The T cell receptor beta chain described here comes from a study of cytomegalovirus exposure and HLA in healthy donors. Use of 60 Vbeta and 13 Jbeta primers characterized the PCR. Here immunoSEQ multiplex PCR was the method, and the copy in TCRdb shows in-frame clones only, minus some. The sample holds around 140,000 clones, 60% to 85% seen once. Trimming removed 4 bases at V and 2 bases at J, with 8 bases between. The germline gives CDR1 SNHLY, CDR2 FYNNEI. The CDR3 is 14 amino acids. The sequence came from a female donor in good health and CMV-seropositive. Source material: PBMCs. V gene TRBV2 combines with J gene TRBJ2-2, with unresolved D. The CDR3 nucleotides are TGTGCCAGCAGTGTTTCCACAAACACCGGGGAGCTGTTTTTT. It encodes CASSVSTNTGELFF.